A selection of T cell receptor beta chains follows, all from one sample in a study of blood T cell repertoires in COVID-19. Sequencing was performed with immunoSEQ multiplex PCR; in TCRdb, only in-frame clones are kept and a portion is missing. The top ten clones hold around 15% of a sample with just over 90,000 clones, 70% to 80% of them seen once. Sequencing was carried out using peripheral blood. The receptors were gathered from a human donor in a cohort sampled during active COVID-19. CDR3s include the opening cysteine and the closing phenylalanine or tryptophan. A D gene is named only where the DNA matches it firmly. Clone size is stated in some rows and not others, as once, few, many or a class when expanded.

size,V,J,D,length,CDR3,DNA
-,TRBV7-2,TRBJ2-1,TRBD2,14,CASSLRGAYNEQFF,TGTGCCAGCAGCTTGCGGGGGGCGTACAATGAGCAGTTCTTC
-,TRBV28,TRBJ2-7,TRBD2,16,CASSLSSGGLLYEQYF,TGTGCCAGCAGTTTAAGTAGCGGGGGTCTCCTCTACGAGCAGTACTTC
-,TRBV28,TRBJ1-4,-,15,CASSPLGGPGEKLFF,TGTGCCAGCAGTCCCTTGGGGGGGCCGGGTGAAAAACTGTTTTTT
-,TRBV5-1,TRBJ2-7,TRBD1,15,CASSSGTGGSGEQYF,TGCGCCAGCAGCTCCGGGACAGGGGGCTCTGGCGAGCAGTACTTC
-,TRBV2,TRBJ1-4,-,15,CASSSRQRGGEKLFF,TGTGCCAGCAGTTCCCGACAACGCGGAGGAGAAAAACTGTTTTTT
-,TRBV6-4,TRBJ2-3,TRBD2,15,CASSPQRGSTDTQYF,TGTGCCAGCAGTCCCCAGCGGGGAAGCACAGATACGCAGTATTTT
-,TRBV24-1,TRBJ2-1,-,12,CATSSAGYEQFF,TGTGCCACCAGTAGCGCCGGCTATGAGCAGTTCTTC
-,TRBV6-5,TRBJ2-2,-,13,CASSYQEAGELFF,TGTGCCAGCAGTTATCAGGAGGCCGGGGAGCTGTTTTTT
-,TRBV3-1/TRBV3-2,TRBJ2-1,-,14,CASGGTSSYNEQFF,TGTGCCAGCGGAGGGACCTCATCCTACAATGAGCAGTTCTTC
-,TRBV28,TRBJ1-5,-,15,CASSGTGSGNQPQHF,TGTGCCAGCAGTGGTACAGGAAGTGGGAATCAGCCCCAGCATTTT
-,TRBV28,TRBJ2-1,TRBD2,15,CASSLRTSRFNEQFF,TGTGCCAGCAGTCTTAGGACTAGTCGGTTTAATGAGCAGTTCTTC
-,TRBV24-1,TRBJ1-1,-,12,CATSDLGEEAFF,TGTGCCACCAGTGATTTGGGGGAGGAAGCTTTCTTT
-,TRBV6-1,TRBJ1-4,-,13,CASSEWGRVELFF,TGTGCCAGCAGTGAATGGGGCAGGGTCGAACTGTTTTTT
few,TRBV4-2,TRBJ2-6,TRBD1,18,CASSQDRDRASGANVLTF,TGTGCCAGCAGCCAAGATAGGGACAGGGCCTCTGGGGCCAACGTCCTGACTTTC
few,TRBV20-1,TRBJ2-7,-,11,CSVGGRYEQYF,TGCAGTGTAGGAGGGCGCTACGAGCAGTACTTC
once,TRBV10-1,TRBJ2-2,TRBD1,17,CASSRDRASLWTGELFF,TGCGCCAGCTCCCGGGACAGGGCAAGTCTGTGGACCGGGGAGCTGTTTTTT
-,TRBV18,TRBJ1-1,-,14,CASSPDRTNTEAFF,TGTGCCAGCTCACCAGACAGGACTAACACTGAAGCTTTCTTT
-,TRBV7-3,TRBJ2-1,-,13,CASSLKPGNEQFF,TGTGCCAGCAGCTTAAAGCCTGGTAATGAGCAGTTCTTC
few,TRBV3-1/TRBV3-2,TRBJ1-2,-,14,CASSPPGTYYGYTF,TGTGCCAGCAGCCCCCCAGGGACATACTATGGCTACACCTTC
-,TRBV12-3/TRBV12-4,TRBJ1-2,-,12,CASSRQVYGYTF,TGTGCCAGCAGTCGACAGGTATATGGCTACACCTTC
-,TRBV4-1,TRBJ2-3,-,16,CASSQGGYFNTDTQYF,TGCGCCAGCAGCCAAGGCGGGTACTTCAACACAGATACGCAGTATTTT
-,TRBV9,TRBJ1-2,-,13,CASSVSSGAGYTF,TGTGCCAGCAGCGTAAGTTCCGGAGCGGGCTACACCTTC
once,TRBV28,TRBJ1-1,-,15,CASSLWTGSNTEAFF,TGTGCCAGCAGTTTATGGACAGGATCGAACACTGAAGCTTTCTTT
once,TRBV9,TRBJ2-5,-,14,CASTSGVGQETQYF,TGTGCCAGCACCTCGGGAGTCGGTCAAGAGACCCAGTACTTC
-,TRBV11-2,TRBJ1-1,-,14,CASSLDISLTEAFF,TGTGCCAGCAGCTTAGATATTAGTCTCACTGAAGCTTTCTTT
-,TRBV30,TRBJ1-1,-,13,CAWSRHKNTEAFF,TGTGCCTGGAGTCGACACAAGAACACTGAAGCTTTCTTT
once,TRBV4-2,TRBJ2-4,-,17,CASSQGEPLLAKNIQYF,TGTGCCAGCAGCCAAGGGGAGCCTCTATTAGCCAAAAACATTCAGTACTTC
-,TRBV19,TRBJ2-7,-,13,CASSIGPAYEQYF,TGTGCCAGTAGTATAGGGCCCGCCTACGAGCAGTACTTC
-,TRBV19,TRBJ1-1,-,14,CASSRSRGTTEAFF,TGTGCCAGTAGTAGGAGTAGGGGGACCACTGAAGCTTTCTTT
-,TRBV4-2,TRBJ2-6,-,19,CARSHGGGGAVSGANVLTF,TGTGCCCGCAGCCATGGGGGAGGGGGGGCCGTTTCTGGGGCCAACGTCCTGACTTTC
-,TRBV28,TRBJ2-7,-,14,CASRQGGLGYEQYF,TGTGCCAGCAGGCAAGGGGGTCTTGGGTACGAGCAGTACTTC
-,TRBV6-5,TRBJ1-2,TRBD1,13,CASTKDRGTGYTF,TGTGCCAGCACGAAGGACAGGGGAACTGGCTACACCTTC